Shown below are 13 T cell receptor beta chains from a single sample sequenced in a study of Tregs in tolerant kidney transplant recipients. The table came from immunoSEQ multiplex PCR; TCRdb's copy has only in-frame clones and leaves some out. This table holds 240,000 or so clones, 80% to 85% found once. Specimen: CD4+ T cells from blood. Every receptor here comes from a human donor in good health.

V usage is TRBV18 and J usage is TRBJ2-7; D possibly corresponds to TRBD2 (5 bases). Trimming left V 3 bases short and J 0 bases short, with 9 bases between. This CDR3 region has 14 residues. From germline, CDR1 is KGHSH and CDR2 LQKENI. The CDR3 is CASSPLDFSYEQYF. In nucleotides, the CDR3 is TGTGCCAGCTCACCCCTGGACTTCTCCTACGAGCAGTACTTC.

V usage is TRBV5-6 and J usage is TRBJ2-7; maybe TRBD2 (7 bases). V shed 0 bases and J shed 4 bases, with 14 bases lying between them. Germline V gene sequence: CDR1 SGHDT, CDR2 YYEEEE. There are 15 residues in the CDR3. The CDR3 spells CASSLVRGARYEQYF. The CDR3 DNA sequence: TGTGCCAGCAGCTTGGTTCGGGGGGCCCGGTACGAGCAGTACTTC. Supplemented by reference TRBV5-6 and TRBJ2-7, the full variable domain reads DAGVTQSPTHLIKTRGQQVTLRCSPKSGHDTVSWYQQALGQGPQFIFQYYEEEERQRGNFPDRFSGHQFPNYSSELNVNALLLGDSALYLCASSLVRGARYEQYFGPGTRLTVT.

This sequence joins TRBV2 and TRBJ1-4; 8 nucleotides line up with TRBD1. The V gene's germline CDR1 is SNHLY and CDR2 FYNNEI. CDR3 length: 20 residues. Germline trimming cut 1 base from V and 8 bases from J; bases unmatched to any gene: 21. This CDR3 reads CASSEGTIRTGTTGKEKLFF. Written as DNA, the CDR3 is TGTGCCAGCAGTGAAGGAACCATACGGACAGGGACGACGGGGAAAGAAAAACTGTTTTTT.

The CDR3 here is CASSYSGQHSGNTIYF. In DNA, the CDR3 is TGTGCCAGCAGTTACAGTGGGCAGCACTCTGGAAACACCATATATTTT. This chain uses TRBV6-5 with TRBJ1-3; D is unclear. The V gene's germline CDR1 is MNHEY and CDR2 SVGAGI. Deletions cut 2 bases from V and 0 bases from J, with 11 bases between. The CDR3 has 16 amino acids.

The V and J genes are TRBV15 and TRBJ1-3; TRBD1 is a possible D gene (5 bases). The CDR3 length is 16 residues. Germline assignment: CDR1 LNHNV and CDR2 YYDKDF (reference sequence). V gave up 0 bases and J gave up 0 bases, with 9 bases separating them. Here the CDR3 reads CATSRDMGVSGNTIYF. The CDR3 DNA reads as TGTGCCACCAGCAGAGATATGGGGGTCTCTGGAAACACCATATATTTT.

The V and J genes are TRBV19 and TRBJ2-5, with 12 positions matching TRBD1. The assigned J gene may be wrong: the sequence end matches TRBJ2-7 better. CDR3 size: 16 residues. Germline V lookup: CDR1 LNHDA, CDR2 SQIVND (reference sequence). The CDR3, as DNA: TGTGCCAGTAGTATCCTAGCGGGACAGGGGGCTTACGAGCAGTACTTC. This sequence encodes CASSILAGQGAYEQYF.

The gene calls are TRBV6-6 and TRBJ1-2, with 9 nucleotides matching TRBD1. CDR1 is MNHNY and CDR2 is SVGAGI in the germline V gene (reference sequence). V was clipped by 5 bases and J by 4 bases; unmatched bases: 8. The CDR3 consists of 15 residues. The DNA of the CDR3 is TGTGCCAGCAGTGACCCGACAGGGGGAACCTATGGCTACACCTTC. It yields the protein CASSDPTGGTYGYTF.

The V and J genes are TRBV7-9 and TRBJ2-2, with TRBD2 matching 14 bases. The CDR3 extends over 17 amino acids. Trimming removed 3 bases from V and 1 base from J; junction bases left unmatched: 1. The germline CDR1 and CDR2 sequences are SEHNR and FQNEAQ (reference sequence). CDR3 DNA: TGTGCCAGCAGCTTTGGGACTAGCGGGAGGAACACCGGGGAGCTGTTTTTT. Residues: CASSFGTSGRNTGELFF.

This clone came up once. The chain joins TRBV5-5 to TRBJ2-5, with D possibly matching TRBD2 (5 bases). With the DNA end fitting TRBJ2-7 better, the J assignment may be wrong. The CDR3 length is 14 residues. Per germline, CDR1 SGHKS and CDR2 YYEKEE (reference sequence). CDR3 sequence (DNA): TGTGCCAGCAGCTTGGCCTCTTACGGGGTCGAGCAGTACTTC. Translated: CASSLASYGVEQYF.

This chain links TRBV15 with TRBJ2-5; tentatively, D is TRBD2 (6 bases). V lost 2 bases to trimming and J lost 8 bases, with 15 bases between them. Germline CDR1 is LNHNV and CDR2 is YYDKDF (reference sequence). The CDR3 covers 14 residues. This CDR3 is CATSRYLEDYTQYF. The CDR3 DNA is TGTGCCACCAGCAGATACCTTGAGGACTACACCCAGTACTTC.

In this sample, this clone turned up a few times. The J gene is TRBJ1-5, the V gene TRBV6-4, with D possibly being TRBD1 (5 bases). V dropped 11 bases and J dropped 7 bases, with 24 bases sitting between them. Germline CDR1 MRHNA, CDR2 SNTAGT. This CDR3 region has 15 residues. For the CDR3, the DNA is TGTGCCGCTGGTTTTCGGGGGGTTAGTGGACAGCCCCAGCATTTT. Its protein product is CAAGFRGVSGQPQHF.

The V gene is TRBV4-2, the J gene TRBJ2-7, with 11 bases matching TRBD2. CDR1 is LGHNA and CDR2 is YNFKEQ in the germline V gene. Losses at the gene ends were 3 bases for V and 6 bases for J; bases not matched to a gene: 13. The CDR3 sequence is 17 residues long. CDR3 sequence (DNA): TGTGCCAGCAGCCACGAAGGTTTTAGCGGGGGGGTGCGCGAGCAGTACTTC. Its protein is CASSHEGFSGGVREQYF.

The chain employs TRBV11-2 and TRBJ2-3; no clear D. The CDR3 runs to 13 residues. CDR1 is SGHAT, CDR2 FQNNGV, per germline. V shed 5 bases and J shed 0 bases, with 6 bases lying between them. In DNA form, the CDR3 reads TGTGCCAGCAGCATTGACAGCACAGATACGCAGTATTTT. It codes for CASSIDSTDTQYF.